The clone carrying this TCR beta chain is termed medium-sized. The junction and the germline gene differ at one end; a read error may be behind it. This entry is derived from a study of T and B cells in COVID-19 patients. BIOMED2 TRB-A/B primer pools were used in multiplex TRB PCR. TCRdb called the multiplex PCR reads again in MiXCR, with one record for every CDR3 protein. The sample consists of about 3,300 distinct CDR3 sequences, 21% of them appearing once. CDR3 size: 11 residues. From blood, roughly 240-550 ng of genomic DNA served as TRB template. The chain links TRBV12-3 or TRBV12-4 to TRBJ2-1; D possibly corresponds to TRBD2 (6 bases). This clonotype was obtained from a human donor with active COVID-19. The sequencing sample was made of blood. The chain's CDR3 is CASSSGLGEIF. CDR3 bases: TGTGCCAGCAGTTCGGGACTGGGTGAGATCTTC.